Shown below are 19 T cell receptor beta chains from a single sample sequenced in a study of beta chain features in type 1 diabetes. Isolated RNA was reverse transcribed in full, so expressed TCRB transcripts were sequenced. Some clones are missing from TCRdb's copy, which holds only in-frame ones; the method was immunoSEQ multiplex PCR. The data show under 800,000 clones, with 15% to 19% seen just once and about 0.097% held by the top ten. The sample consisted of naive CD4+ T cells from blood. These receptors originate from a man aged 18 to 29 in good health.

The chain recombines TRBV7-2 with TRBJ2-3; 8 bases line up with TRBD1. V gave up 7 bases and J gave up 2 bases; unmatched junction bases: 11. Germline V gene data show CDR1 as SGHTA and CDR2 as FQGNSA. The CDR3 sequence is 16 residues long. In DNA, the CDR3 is TGTGCCAGCATCCGTTCCGGGACAGGCTCCACAGATACGCAGTATTTT. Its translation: CASIRSGTGSTDTQYF.

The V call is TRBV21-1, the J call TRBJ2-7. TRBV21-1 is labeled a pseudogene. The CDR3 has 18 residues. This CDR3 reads CASSFRTNWDRPWVEQYF. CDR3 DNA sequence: TGTGCCAGCAGCTTCCGAACGAATTGGGACCGACCATGGGTCGAGCAGTACTTC.

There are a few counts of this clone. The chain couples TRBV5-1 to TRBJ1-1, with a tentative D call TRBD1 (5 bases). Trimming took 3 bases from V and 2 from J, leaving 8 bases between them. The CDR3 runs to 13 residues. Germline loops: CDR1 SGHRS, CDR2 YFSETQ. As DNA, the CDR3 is TGCGCCAGCAGCTGGGGGGTTAACACTGAAGCTTTCTTT. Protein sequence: CASSWGVNTEAFF.

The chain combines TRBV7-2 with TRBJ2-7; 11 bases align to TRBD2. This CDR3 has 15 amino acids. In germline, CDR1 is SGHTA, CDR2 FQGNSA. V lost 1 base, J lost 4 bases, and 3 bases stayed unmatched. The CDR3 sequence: CASSLVLAGVYEQYF. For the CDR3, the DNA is TGTGCCAGCAGCTTAGTACTAGCGGGAGTATACGAGCAGTACTTC.

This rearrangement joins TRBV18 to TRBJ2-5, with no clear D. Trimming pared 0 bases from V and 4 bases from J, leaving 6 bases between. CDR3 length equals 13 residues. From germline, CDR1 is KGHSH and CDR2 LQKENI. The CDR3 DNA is TGTGCCAGCTCACCACCACCGGGAGAGACCCAGTACTTC. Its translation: CASSPPPGETQYF.

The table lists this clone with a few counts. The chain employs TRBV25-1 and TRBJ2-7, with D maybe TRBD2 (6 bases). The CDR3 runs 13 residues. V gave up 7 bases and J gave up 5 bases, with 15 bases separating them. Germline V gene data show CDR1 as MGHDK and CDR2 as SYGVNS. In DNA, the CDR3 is TGTGCCAGCACCCAATGGGGGGTTAACGAGCAGTACTTC. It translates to CASTQWGVNEQYF.

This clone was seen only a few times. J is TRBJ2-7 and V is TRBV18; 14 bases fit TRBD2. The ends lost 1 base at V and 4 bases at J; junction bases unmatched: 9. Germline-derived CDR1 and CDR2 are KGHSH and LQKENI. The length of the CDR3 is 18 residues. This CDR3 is CASSPRQGTSGSHYEQYF. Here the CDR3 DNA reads TGTGCCAGCTCACCACGGCAGGGGACTAGCGGGAGTCATTACGAGCAGTACTTC.

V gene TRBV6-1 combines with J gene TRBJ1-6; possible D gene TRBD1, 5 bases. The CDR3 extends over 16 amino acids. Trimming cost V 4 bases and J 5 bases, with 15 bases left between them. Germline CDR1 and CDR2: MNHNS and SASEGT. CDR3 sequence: CASSAQGASNNSPLHF. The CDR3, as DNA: TGTGCCAGCAGTGCCCAGGGTGCGAGTAATAATTCACCCCTCCACTTT.

The CDR3 nucleotides read TGCGCCAGCAGCTTAGGTGTTGGGAGTCAGCCCCAGCATTTT. Residues: CASSLGVGSQPQHF. The chain recombines TRBV5-1 with TRBJ1-5; D uncertain. The CDR3 has 14 residues. The germline V and J ends were trimmed by 2 bases and 6 bases, with 12 bases remaining between them. Germline CDR1 and CDR2: SGHRS and YFSETQ.

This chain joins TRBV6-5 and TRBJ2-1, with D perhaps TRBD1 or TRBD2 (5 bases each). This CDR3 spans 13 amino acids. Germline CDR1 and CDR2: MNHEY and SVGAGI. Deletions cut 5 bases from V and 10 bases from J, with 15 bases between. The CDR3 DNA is TGTGCCAGCAGTCCTCGACAGTGGGGGGAGCAGTTCTTC. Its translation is CASSPRQWGEQFF.

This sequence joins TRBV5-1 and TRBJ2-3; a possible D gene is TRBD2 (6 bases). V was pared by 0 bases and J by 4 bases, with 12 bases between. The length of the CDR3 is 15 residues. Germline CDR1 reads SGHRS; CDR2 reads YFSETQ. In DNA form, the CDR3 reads TGCGCCAGCAGCTTGGAGGCGGAGGGAGCAGATACGCAGTATTTT. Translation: CASSLEAEGADTQYF. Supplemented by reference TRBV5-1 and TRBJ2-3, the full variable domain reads KAGVTQTPRYLIKTRGQQVTLSCSPISGHRSVSWYQQTPGQGLQFLFEYFSETQRNKGNFPGRFSGRQFSNSRSEMNVSTLELGDSALYLCASSLEAEGADTQYFGPGTRLTVL.

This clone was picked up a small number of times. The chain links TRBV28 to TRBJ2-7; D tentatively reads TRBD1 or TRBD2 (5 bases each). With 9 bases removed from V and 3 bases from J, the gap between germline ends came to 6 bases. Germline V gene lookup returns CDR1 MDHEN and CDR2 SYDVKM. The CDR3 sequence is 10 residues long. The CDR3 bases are TGTGCCAGGGGGGACTACGAGCAGTACTTC. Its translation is CARGDYEQYF. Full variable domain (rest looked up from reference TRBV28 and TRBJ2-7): DVKVTQSSRYLVKRTGEKVFLECVQDMDHENMFWYRQDPGLGLRLIYFSYDVKMKEKGDIPEGYSVSREKKERFSLILESASTNQTSMYLCARGDYEQYFGPGTRLTVT.

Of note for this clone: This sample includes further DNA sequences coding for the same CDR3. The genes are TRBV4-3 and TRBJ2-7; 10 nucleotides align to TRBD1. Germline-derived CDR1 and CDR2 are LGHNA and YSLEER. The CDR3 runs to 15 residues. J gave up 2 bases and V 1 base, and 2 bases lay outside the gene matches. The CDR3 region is CASSQGDRGPYEQYF. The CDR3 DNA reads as TGCGCCAGCAGCCAAGGGGACAGGGGTCCCTACGAGCAGTACTTC.

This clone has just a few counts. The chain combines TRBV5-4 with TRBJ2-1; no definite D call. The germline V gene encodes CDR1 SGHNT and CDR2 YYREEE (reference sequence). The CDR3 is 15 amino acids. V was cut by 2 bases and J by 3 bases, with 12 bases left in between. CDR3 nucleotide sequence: TGTGCCAGCAGCTTCGGGCAGGACCACTACAATGAGCAGTTCTTC. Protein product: CASSFGQDHYNEQFF.

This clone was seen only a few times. CDR3 amino acids: CASSYLGLGDNEQFF. The CDR3 region has the DNA TGTGCCAGCAGTTACCTGGGACTAGGGGACAATGAGCAGTTCTTC. The V call is TRBV27, the J call TRBJ2-1; TRBD2 matches 8 bases. CDR3 size: 15 residues. Germline V gives CDR1 MNHEY, CDR2 SMNVEV (reference sequence). The V segment lost 4 bases and the J segment 5 bases; nucleotides outside the gene matches: 7.

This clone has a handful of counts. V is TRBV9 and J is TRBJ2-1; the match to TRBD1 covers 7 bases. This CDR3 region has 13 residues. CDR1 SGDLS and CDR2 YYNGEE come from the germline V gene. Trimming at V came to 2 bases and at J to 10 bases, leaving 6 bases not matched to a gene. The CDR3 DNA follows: TGTGCCAGCAGCGTTAGGACAGGCCCAGAGCAGTTCTTC. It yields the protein CASSVRTGPEQFF.

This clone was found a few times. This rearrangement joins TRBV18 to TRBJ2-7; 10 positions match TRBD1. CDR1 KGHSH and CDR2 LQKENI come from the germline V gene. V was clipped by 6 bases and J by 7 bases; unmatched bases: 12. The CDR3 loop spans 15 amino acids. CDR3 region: CASSLGQGVGGEQYF. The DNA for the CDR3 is TGTGCCAGCTCCCTCGGACAGGGGGTAGGAGGGGAGCAGTACTTC.

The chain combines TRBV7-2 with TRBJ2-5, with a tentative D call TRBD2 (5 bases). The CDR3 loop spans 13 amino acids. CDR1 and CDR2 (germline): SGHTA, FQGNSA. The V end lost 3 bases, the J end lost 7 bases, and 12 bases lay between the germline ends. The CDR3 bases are TGTGCCAGCAGCTTGGCTAGCTTGGGGACCCAGTACTTC. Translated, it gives CASSLASLGTQYF.

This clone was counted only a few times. DNA of the CDR3: TGTGCCAGCTCACCTAGGCCGGACCCTCAAGGGGAAAAACTGTTTTTT. As protein: CASSPRPDPQGEKLFF. The gene calls are TRBV18 and TRBJ1-4; D is ambiguous. The CDR3 has 16 amino acids. V gave up 3 bases and J gave up 8 bases, with 19 bases separating them. The germline V gene has CDR1 KGHSH and CDR2 LQKENI.